The 6 T cell receptor beta chains presented below share a single source sample, sequenced in a study of neoadjuvant anti-PD-1 for oral cavity cancer. Time point here: after neoadjuvant nivolumab, at surgical resection. The repertoire was sequenced with immunoSEQ multiplex PCR; TCRdb's copy has only in-frame clones and lacks some. The table records roughly 13,000 clones, about 73% of them present only once. Sequencing was performed on PBMCs, taken after nivolumab (anti-PD-1) treatment. The receptor source for this set is a person aged 35-79 years with oral cavity squamous cell carcinoma.

This clone turned up a few times. The CDR3 here is CASSQTAYGYTF. The CDR3, as DNA: TGTGCCAGCAGCCAGACAGCCTATGGCTACACCTTC. The chain is built from TRBV4-2 and TRBJ1-2, with D possibly being TRBD1 (5 bases). Trimming removed 3 bases from V and 4 bases from J, with 6 bases in between. The CDR3 length is 12 residues. CDR1 is LGHNA and CDR2 is YNFKEQ in the germline V gene.

V usage is TRBV2 and J usage is TRBJ2-5, with TRBD2 matching 13 bases. Per germline, CDR1 SNHLY and CDR2 FYNNEI. Trimming removed 1 base from V and 5 bases from J; junction bases left unmatched: 4. The CDR3 runs to 16 residues. CDR3 in amino acids: CASSEGLAGGRETQYF. The CDR3 region has the DNA TGTGCCAGCAGTGAAGGACTAGCGGGAGGACGGGAGACCCAGTACTTC.

This clone was counted between two and nine times. The V gene is TRBV19, the J gene TRBJ1-3; TRBD1 is a possible D gene (5 bases). CDR3 length: 15 residues. The V and J ends lost 7 bases and 4 bases respectively, with 17 bases between them. Germline lookup yields CDR1 LNHDA and CDR2 SQIVND (reference sequence). The CDR3 bases are TGTGCCAGTACCCTCCCGGGACGGGGAGGAAACACCATATATTTT. Amino acids: CASTLPGRGGNTIYF.

This chain uses TRBV11-2 with TRBJ1-5, with a possible D match to TRBD1 (6 bases). The CDR3 covers 13 residues. The V gene's germline CDR1 is SGHAT and CDR2 FQNNGV. V dropped 5 bases and J dropped 4 bases, with 9 bases sitting between them. The chain's CDR3 is CASSLDRNQPQHF. The CDR3 DNA is TGTGCCAGCAGCCTGGACAGAAATCAGCCCCAGCATTTT.

The chain links TRBV5-1 to TRBJ1-4; 8 bases align to TRBD1. The CDR3 extends over 15 amino acids. V shed 4 bases and J 5 bases; nucleotides not matched to a gene: 7. Per germline, CDR1 SGHRS and CDR2 YFSETQ. The DNA of the CDR3 is TGCGCCAGCAGCCCGGACAGGGCTCAAAATGAAAAACTGTTTTTT. The encoded protein is CASSPDRAQNEKLFF.

V and J are TRBV11-2 and TRBJ2-5, with D tentatively TRBD1 (5 bases). Deletions cut 3 bases from V and 3 bases from J, with 8 bases between. The CDR3 contains 13 residues. Germline V gene lookup returns CDR1 SGHAT and CDR2 FQNNGV. CDR3 in amino acids: CASSFDRKETQYF. The CDR3 coding sequence is TGTGCCAGCAGCTTTGACAGAAAAGAGACCCAGTACTTC.